The T cell receptor (beta chain) under discussion was sequenced for a study of long-term antiretroviral therapy in people with HIV. Run at survey level, the immunoSEQ assay was version v3.0. The method was immunoSEQ multiplex PCR; TCRdb's version includes in-frame clones alone and lacks a portion of them. The sample holds under 25,000 clones; over 80% are singletons and the top ten take 10% to 15%. CDR3 length: 17 residues. Per germline, CDR1 SEHNR and CDR2 FQNEAQ (reference sequence). V shed 5 bases and J 5 bases; nucleotides not matched to a gene: 14. The TCR was taken from a man between 35 and 55 years old with HIV. The sequencing here drew on unsorted PBMCs, taken 1.6 years after starting antiretroviral therapy. The chain joins TRBV7-9 to TRBJ2-2; 7 bases agree with TRBD1. The CDR3 DNA reads as TGTGCCAGCAGCACCCGGGACAGTTCTCTAGGGACCGGGGAGCTGTTTTTT. Its protein product is CASSTRDSSLGTGELFF.